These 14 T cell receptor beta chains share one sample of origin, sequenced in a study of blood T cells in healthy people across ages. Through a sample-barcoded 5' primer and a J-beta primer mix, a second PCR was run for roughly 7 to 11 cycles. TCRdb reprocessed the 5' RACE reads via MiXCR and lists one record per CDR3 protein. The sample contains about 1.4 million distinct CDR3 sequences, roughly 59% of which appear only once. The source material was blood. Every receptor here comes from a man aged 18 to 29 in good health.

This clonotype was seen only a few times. CDR3 sequence (DNA): TGCAGCGTCGTCGCTTCTGGGGAGTCTCGGTTCTTC. As protein: CSVVASGESRFF. V gene TRBV29-1 combines with J gene TRBJ2-1; weak D call: TRBD2 (5 bases). Trimming shortened V by 6 bases and J by 15 bases, and 21 bases separated the two germline ends. Germline loops: CDR1 SQVTM, CDR2 ANQGSEA. The length of the CDR3 is 12 residues.

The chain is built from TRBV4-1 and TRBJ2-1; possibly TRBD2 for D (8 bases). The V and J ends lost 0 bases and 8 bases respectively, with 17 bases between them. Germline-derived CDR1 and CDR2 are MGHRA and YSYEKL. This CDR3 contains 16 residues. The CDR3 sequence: CASSQDSGLGGYEQFF. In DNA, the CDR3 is TGCGCCAGCAGCCAAGATTCGGGACTAGGGGGCTATGAGCAGTTCTTC.

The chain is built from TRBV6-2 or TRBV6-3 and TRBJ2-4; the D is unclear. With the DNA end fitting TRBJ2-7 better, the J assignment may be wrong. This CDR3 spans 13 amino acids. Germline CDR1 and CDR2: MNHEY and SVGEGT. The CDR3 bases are TGTGCCAGCAGTTACGGCCCCACCTACGAGCAGTACTTC. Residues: CASSYGPTYEQYF.

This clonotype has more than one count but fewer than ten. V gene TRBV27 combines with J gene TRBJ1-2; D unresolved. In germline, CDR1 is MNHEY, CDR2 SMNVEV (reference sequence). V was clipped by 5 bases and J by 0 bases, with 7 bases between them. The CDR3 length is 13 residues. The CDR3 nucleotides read TGTGCCAGCAGTCGCAAGACTAACTATGGCTACACCTTC. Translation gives CASSRKTNYGYTF.

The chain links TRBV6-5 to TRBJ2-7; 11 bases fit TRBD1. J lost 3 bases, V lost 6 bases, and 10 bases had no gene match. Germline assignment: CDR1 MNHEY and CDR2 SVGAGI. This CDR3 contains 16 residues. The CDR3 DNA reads TGTGCCAGCAGACCACGACCCGGGACAGGGGGCTACGAGCAGTACTTC. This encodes CASRPRPGTGGYEQYF.

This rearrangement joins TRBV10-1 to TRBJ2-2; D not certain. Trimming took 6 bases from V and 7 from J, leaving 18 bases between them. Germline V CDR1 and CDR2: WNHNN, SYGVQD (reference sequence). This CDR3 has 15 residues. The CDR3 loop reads CASSPSGGLRGELFF. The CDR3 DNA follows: TGCGCCAGCAGCCCTTCGGGCGGTTTGCGCGGGGAGCTGTTTTTT.

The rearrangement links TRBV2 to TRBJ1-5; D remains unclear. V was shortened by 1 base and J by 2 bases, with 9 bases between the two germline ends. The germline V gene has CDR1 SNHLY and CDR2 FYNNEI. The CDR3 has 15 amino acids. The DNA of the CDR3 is TGTGCCAGCAGTGAAGAAACTGGGGGCAATCAGCCCCAGCATTTT. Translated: CASSEETGGNQPQHF.

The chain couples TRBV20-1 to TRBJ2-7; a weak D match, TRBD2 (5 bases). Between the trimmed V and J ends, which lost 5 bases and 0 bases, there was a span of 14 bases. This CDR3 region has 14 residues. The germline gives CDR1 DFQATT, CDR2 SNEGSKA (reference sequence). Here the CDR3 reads CSAGSGLLSYEQYF. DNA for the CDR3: TGCAGTGCTGGGAGCGGTCTCCTCTCCTACGAGCAGTACTTC.

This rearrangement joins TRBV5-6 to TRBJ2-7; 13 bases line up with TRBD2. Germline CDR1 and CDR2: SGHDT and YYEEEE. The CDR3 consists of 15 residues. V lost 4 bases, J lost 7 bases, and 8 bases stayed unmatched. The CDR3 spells CASSRGLAGPREQYF. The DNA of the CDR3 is TGTGCCAGCAGCCGGGGACTAGCGGGGCCTCGGGAGCAGTACTTC.

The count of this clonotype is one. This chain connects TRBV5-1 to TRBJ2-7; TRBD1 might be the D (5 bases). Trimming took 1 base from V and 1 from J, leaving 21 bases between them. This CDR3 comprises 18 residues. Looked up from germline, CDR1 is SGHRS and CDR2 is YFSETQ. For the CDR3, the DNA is TGCGCCAGCAGCTTGACTCAGGGTTTGCACCCCTCTTCCTACGAGCAGTACTTC. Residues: CASSLTQGLHPSSYEQYF. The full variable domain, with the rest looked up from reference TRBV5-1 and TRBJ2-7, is KAGVTQTPRYLIKTRGQQVTLSCSPISGHRSVSWYQQTPGQGLQFLFEYFSETQRNKGNFPGRFSGRQFSNSRSEMNVSTLELGDSALYLCASSLTQGLHPSSYEQYFGPGTRLTVT.

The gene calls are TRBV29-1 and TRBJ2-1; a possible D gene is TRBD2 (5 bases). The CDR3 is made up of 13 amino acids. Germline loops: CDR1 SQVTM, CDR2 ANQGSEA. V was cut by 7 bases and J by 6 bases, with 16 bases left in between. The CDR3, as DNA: TGCAGCGGAGAGCCTTATCGGGGCAATGAGCAGTTCTTC. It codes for CSGEPYRGNEQFF.

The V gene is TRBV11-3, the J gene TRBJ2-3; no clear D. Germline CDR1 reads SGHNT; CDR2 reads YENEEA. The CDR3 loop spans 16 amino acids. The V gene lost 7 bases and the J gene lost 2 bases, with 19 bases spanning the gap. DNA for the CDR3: TGTGCCAGCACCCCCGGACCCCCGGGCCCCACAGATACGCAGTATTTT. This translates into CASTPGPPGPTDTQYF.

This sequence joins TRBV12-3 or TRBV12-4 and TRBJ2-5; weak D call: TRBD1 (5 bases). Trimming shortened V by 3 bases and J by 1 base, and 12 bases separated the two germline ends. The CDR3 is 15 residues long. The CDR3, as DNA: TGTGCCAGCAGTTTCACCCAAACAGGCCAAGAGACCCAGTACTTC. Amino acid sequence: CASSFTQTGQETQYF.

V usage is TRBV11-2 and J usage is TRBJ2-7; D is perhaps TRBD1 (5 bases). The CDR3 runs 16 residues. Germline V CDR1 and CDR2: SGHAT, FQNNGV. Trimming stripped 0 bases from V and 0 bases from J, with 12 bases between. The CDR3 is CASSLEIRTTSYEQYF. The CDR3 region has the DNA TGTGCCAGCAGCTTAGAAATAAGGACAACCTCCTACGAGCAGTACTTC.